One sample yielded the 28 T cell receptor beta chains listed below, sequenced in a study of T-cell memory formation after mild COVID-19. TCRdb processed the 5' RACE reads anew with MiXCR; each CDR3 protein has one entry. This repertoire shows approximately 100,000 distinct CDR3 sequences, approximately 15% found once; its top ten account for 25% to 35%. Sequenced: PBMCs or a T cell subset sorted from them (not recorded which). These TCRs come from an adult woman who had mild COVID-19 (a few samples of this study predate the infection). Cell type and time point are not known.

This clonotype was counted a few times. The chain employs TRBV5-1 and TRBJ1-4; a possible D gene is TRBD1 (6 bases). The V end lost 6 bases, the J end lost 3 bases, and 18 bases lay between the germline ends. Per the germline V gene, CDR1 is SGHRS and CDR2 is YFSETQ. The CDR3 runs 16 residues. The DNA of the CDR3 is TGCGCCAGCACCTGGCGATCGGGGGCGCCTAATGAAAAACTGTTTTTT. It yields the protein CASTWRSGAPNEKLFF.

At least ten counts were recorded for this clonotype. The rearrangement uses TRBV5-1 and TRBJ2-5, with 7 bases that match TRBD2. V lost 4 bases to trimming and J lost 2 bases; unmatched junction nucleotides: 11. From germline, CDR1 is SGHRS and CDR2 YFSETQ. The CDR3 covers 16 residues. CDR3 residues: CASSQTSLSSQETQYF. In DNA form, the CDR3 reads TGCGCCAGCAGCCAGACTAGCTTAAGCTCTCAAGAGACCCAGTACTTC.

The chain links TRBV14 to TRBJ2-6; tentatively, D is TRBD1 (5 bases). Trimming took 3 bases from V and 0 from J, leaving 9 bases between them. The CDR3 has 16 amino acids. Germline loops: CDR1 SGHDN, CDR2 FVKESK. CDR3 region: CASSQGRSSGANVLTF. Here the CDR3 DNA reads TGTGCCAGCAGCCAGGGGCGGAGCTCTGGGGCCAACGTCCTGACTTTC.

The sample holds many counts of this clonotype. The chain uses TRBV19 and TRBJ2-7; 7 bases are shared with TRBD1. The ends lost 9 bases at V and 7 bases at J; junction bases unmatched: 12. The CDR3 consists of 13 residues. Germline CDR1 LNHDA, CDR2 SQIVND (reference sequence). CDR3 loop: CASTGTDLREQYF. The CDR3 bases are TGTGCCAGCACTGGGACAGACCTACGAGAGCAGTACTTC. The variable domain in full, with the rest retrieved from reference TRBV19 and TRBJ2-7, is DGGITQSPKYLFRKEGQNVTLSCEQNLNHDAMYWYRQDPGQGLRLIYYSQIVNDFQKGDIAEGYSVSREKKESFPLTVTSAQKNPTAFYLCASTGTDLREQYFGPGTRLTVT.

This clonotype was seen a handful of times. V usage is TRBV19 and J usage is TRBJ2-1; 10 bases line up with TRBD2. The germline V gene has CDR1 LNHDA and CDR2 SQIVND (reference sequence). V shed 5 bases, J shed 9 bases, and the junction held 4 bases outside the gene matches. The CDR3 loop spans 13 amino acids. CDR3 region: CASSLSGRGEQFF. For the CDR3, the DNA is TGTGCCAGTAGTTTGAGCGGGAGGGGTGAGCAGTTCTTC.

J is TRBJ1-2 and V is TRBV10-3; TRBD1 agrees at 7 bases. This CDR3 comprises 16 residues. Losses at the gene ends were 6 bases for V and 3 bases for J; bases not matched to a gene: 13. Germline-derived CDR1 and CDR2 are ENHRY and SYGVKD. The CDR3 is CAISVIQGKRDYGYTF. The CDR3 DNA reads TGTGCCATCAGCGTAATACAGGGGAAACGCGACTATGGCTACACCTTC.

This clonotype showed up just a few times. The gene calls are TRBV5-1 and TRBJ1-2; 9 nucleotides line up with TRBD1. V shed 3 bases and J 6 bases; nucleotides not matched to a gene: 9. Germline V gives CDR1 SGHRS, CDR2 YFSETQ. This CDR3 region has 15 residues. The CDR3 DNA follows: TGCGCCAGCAGCTCCAAACTCCGGGACAGGGATGGCTACACCTTC. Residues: CASSSKLRDRDGYTF.

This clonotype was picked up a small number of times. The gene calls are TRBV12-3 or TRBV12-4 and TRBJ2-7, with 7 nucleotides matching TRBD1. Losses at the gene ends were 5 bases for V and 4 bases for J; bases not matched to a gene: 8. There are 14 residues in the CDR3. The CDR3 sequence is CASSPATGSYEQYF. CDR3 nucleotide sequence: TGTGCCAGCAGTCCAGCGACAGGGTCGTACGAGCAGTACTTC.

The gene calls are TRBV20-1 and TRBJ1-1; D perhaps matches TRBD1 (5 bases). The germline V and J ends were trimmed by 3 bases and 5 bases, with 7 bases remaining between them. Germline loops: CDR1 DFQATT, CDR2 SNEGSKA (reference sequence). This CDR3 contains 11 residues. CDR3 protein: CSARGGTEAFF. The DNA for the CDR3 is TGCAGTGCTAGGGGGGGGACTGAAGCTTTCTTT.

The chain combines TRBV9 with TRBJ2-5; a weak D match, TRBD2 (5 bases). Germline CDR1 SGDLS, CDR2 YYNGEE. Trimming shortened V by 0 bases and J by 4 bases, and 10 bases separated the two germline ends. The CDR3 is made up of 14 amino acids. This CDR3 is CASSVARGGETQYF. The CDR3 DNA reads TGTGCCAGCAGCGTAGCGAGAGGAGGAGAGACCCAGTACTTC.

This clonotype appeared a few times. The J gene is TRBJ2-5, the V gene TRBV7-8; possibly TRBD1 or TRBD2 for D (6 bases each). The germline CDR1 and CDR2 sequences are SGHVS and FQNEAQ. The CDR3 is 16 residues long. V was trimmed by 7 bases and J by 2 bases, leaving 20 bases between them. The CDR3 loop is CASTLLVGGGQETQYF. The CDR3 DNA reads TGTGCCAGCACCCTTCTCGTGGGGGGCGGGCAAGAGACCCAGTACTTC.

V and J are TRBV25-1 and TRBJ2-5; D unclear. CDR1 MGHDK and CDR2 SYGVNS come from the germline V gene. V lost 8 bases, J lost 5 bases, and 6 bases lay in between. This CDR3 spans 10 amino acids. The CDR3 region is CASGWETQYF. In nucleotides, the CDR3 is TGTGCCAGCGGGTGGGAGACCCAGTACTTC.

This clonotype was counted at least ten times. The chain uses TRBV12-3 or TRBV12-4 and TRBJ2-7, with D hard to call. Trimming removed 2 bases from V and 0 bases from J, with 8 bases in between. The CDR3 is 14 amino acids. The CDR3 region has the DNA TGTGCCAGCAGTTTAAGCACCAGCTCCTACGAGCAGTACTTC. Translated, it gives CASSLSTSSYEQYF.

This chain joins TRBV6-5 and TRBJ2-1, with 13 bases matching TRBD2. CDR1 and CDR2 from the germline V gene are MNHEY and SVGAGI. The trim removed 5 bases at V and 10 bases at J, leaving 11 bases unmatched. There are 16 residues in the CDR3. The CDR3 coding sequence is TGTGCCAGCAGTCCCTCCGGGACTAGCGGGGCGGGAGAGCAGTTCTTC. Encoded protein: CASSPSGTSGAGEQFF.

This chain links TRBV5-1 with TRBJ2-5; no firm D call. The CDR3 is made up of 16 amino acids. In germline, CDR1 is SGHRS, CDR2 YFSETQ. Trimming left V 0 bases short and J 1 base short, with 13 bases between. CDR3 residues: CASSLVATLVQETQYF. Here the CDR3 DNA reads TGCGCCAGCAGCTTGGTGGCGACACTTGTCCAAGAGACCCAGTACTTC.

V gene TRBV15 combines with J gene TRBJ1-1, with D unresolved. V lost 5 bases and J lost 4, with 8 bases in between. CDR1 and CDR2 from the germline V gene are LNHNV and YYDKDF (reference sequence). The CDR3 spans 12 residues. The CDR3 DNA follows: TGTGCCACCAGCCTTGAGGGCACTGAAGCTTTCTTT. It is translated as CATSLEGTEAFF.

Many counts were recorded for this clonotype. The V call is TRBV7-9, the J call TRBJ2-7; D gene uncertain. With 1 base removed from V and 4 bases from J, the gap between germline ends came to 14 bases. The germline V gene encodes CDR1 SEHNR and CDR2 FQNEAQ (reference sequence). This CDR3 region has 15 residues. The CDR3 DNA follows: TGTGCCAGCAGCTTAGGGGTCGGCCTAGTTTACGAGCAGTACTTC. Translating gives CASSLGVGLVYEQYF. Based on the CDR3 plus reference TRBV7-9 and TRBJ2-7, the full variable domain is DTGVSQNPRHKITKRGQNVTFRCDPISEHNRLYWYRQTLGQGPEFLTYFQNEAQLEKSRLLSDRFSAERPKGSFSTLEIQRTEQGDSAMYLCASSLGVGLVYEQYFGPGTRLTVT.

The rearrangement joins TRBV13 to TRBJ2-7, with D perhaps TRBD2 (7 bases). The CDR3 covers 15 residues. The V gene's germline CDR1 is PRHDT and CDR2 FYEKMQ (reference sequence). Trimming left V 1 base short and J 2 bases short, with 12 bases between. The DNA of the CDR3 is TGTGCCAGCAGCTTAGCGGGGGAGGGGGCCTACGAGCAGTACTTC. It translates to CASSLAGEGAYEQYF.

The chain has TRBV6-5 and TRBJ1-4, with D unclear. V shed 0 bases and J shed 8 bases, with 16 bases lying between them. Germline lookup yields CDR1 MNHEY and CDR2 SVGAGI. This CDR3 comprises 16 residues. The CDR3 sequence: CASSYSKRAPVEKLFF. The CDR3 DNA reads TGTGCCAGCAGTTACTCGAAAAGGGCTCCGGTGGAAAAACTGTTTTTT.

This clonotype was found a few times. The chain's CDR3 is CASSPVEAGNTIYF. CDR3 sequence (DNA): TGTGCCAGCTCCCCGGTCGAGGCTGGAAACACCATATATTTT. V gene TRBV7-9 combines with J gene TRBJ1-3; D call uncertain. Germline CDR1 reads SEHNR; CDR2 reads FQNEAQ (reference sequence). There are 14 residues in the CDR3. Trimming took 8 bases from V and 2 from J, leaving 13 bases between them. Drawing the rest from reference TRBV7-9 and TRBJ1-3, the complete variable domain is DTGVSQNPRHKITKRGQNVTFRCDPISEHNRLYWYRQTLGQGPEFLTYFQNEAQLEKSRLLSDRFSAERPKGSFSTLEIQRTEQGDSAMYLCASSPVEAGNTIYFGEGSWLTVV.

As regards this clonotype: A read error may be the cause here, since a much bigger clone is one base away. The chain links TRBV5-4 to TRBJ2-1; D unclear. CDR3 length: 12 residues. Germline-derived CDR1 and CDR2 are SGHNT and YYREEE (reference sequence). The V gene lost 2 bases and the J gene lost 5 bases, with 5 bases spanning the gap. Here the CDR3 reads CASSFGDNEQFF. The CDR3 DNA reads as TGTGCCAGCAGCTTTGGCGACAATGAGCAGTTCTTC.

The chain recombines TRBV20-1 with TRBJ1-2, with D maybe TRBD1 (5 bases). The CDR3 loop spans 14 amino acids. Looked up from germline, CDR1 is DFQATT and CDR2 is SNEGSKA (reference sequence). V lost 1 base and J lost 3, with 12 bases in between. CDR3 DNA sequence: TGCAGTGCTAGAGTACAGGTAGATCACTATGGCTACACCTTC. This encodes CSARVQVDHYGYTF.

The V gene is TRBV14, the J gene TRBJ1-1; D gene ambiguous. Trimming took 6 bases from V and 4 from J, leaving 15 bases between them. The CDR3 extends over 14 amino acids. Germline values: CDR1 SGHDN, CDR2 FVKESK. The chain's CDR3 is CASRSDLSGTEAFF. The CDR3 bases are TGTGCCAGCAGATCGGACCTGAGCGGCACTGAAGCTTTCTTT.

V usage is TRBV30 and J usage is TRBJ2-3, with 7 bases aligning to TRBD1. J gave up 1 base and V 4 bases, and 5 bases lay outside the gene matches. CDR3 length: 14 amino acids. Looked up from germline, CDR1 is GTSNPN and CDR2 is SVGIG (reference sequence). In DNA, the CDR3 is TGTGCCTGGAATTGGGACAGCCGCACAGATACGCAGTATTTT. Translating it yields CAWNWDSRTDTQYF.

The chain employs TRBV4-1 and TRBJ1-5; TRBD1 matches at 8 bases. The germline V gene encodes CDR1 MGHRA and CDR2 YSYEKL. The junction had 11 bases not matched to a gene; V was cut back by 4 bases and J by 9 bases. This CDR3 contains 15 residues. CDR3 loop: CASSPRQGQDPPQHF. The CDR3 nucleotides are TGCGCCAGCAGCCCGAGACAGGGGCAGGACCCGCCCCAGCATTTT.

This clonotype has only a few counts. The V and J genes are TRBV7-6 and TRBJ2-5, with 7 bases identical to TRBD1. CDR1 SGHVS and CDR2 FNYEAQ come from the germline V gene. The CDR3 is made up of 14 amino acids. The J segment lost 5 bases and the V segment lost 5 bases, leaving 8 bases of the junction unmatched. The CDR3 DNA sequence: TGTGCCAGCAGCGTACAGGGGCGAGTTGAGACCCAGTACTTC. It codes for CASSVQGRVETQYF.

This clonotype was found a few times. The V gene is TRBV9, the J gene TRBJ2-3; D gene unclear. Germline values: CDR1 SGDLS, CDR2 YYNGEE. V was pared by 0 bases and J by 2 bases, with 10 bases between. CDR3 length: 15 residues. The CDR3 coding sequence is TGTGCCAGCAGCGTAGGTCGAGTCATCACAGATACGCAGTATTTT. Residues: CASSVGRVITDTQYF.

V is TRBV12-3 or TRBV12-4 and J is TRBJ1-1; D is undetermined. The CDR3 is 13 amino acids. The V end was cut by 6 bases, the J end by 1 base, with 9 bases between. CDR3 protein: CASRSPTNTEAFF. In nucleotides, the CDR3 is TGTGCCAGCAGGTCCCCAACGAACACTGAAGCTTTCTTT.